This T cell receptor beta chain was identified during a study of monozygotic twins with inflammatory bowel disease. Points on this clonotype: Its antigen is unidentified.

The CDR3 loop spans 14 amino acids. Germline assignment: CDR1 DFQATT and CDR2 SNEGSKA (reference sequence). General observations from the study: Healthy co-twins exceeded IBD patients in TCRbeta diversity as measured by inverse Simpson.

TCRdb reworked the 5' RACE reads into one entry per CDR3 protein, no DNA. The sample has 88,000 or so distinct CDR3 sequences. Material: blood. The V gene is TRBV20-1, the J gene TRBJ2-5; TCRdb's D call of TRBD2 is untestable without DNA. This sequence originates from a human donor with ulcerative colitis or Crohn's disease, or a healthy co-twin of an affected twin (not recorded which). CDR3 amino acids: CSASGQRQLETQYF.